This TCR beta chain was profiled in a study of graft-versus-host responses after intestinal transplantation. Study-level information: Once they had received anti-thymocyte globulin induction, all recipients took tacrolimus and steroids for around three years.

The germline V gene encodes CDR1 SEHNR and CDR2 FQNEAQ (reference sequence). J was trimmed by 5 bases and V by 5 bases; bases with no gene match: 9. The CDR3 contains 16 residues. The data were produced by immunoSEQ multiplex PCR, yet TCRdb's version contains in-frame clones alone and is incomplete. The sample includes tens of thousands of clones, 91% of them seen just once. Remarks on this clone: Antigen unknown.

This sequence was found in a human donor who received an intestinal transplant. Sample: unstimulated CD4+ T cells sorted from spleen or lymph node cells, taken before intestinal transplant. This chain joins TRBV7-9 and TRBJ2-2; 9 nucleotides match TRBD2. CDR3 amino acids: CASSPRGSGGTGELFF. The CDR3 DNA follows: TGTGCCAGCAGCCCCAGAGGGAGCGGGGGGACCGGGGAGCTGTTTTTT.